This is a list of T cell receptor beta chains from one sample in a study of blood T cells in healthy people across ages. MiXCR, applied by TCRdb to the 5' RACE reads, yields one record per CDR3 protein. The table includes around 1,500,000 distinct CDR3 sequences, 25% to 30% detected once. The specimen was blood. The receptors stem from a woman in her thirties in good health. The conserved cysteine and the conserved F or W are not part of the CDR3 here.

v_call: TRBV30
j_call: TRBJ2-7
cdr3_aa: AWSAGGQGANEQY

v_call: TRBV29-1
j_call: TRBJ1-4
cdr3_aa: SIRVAGQGSLSSEKLF

v_call: TRBV4-1
j_call: TRBJ1-2
cdr3_aa: ASSQDPSQGTGYT

v_call: TRBV6-5
j_call: TRBJ2-7
cdr3_aa: ASSLLGGQEAQY

v_call: TRBV20-1
j_call: TRBJ1-6
cdr3_aa: SARGTEDSPLH

v_call: TRBV12-3/TRBV12-4
j_call: TRBJ2-1
cdr3_aa: ASRRVQSSYNEQF

v_call: TRBV21-1
j_call: TRBJ1-5
cdr3_aa: ASSKVRGQKGLFYQPQH

v_call: TRBV6-6
j_call: TRBJ2-3
cdr3_aa: ASTSQGARTDTQY

v_call: TRBV20-1
j_call: TRBJ1-2
cdr3_aa: SAGSREANYGYT

v_call: TRBV20-1
j_call: TRBJ2-5
cdr3_aa: SARRTSGDKETQY

v_call: TRBV14
j_call: TRBJ2-1
cdr3_aa: AVTRSGRNNEQF

v_call: TRBV5-1
j_call: TRBJ2-6
cdr3_aa: ASNRGSGANVRT

v_call: TRBV7-3
j_call: TRBJ2-1
cdr3_aa: ASSLLATGNEQF

v_call: TRBV12-5
j_call: TRBJ2-1
cdr3_aa: ASGLVANEQF

v_call: TRBV4-1
j_call: TRBJ1-5
cdr3_aa: ASSQDSDSNQPQH

v_call: TRBV30
j_call: TRBJ2-6
cdr3_aa: AWSVRSAGANVLT

v_call: TRBV7-2
j_call: TRBJ2-3
cdr3_aa: ASSPSWSSGHPSTDTQY

v_call: TRBV20-1
j_call: TRBJ2-3
cdr3_aa: SAQGLDRDTQY

v_call: TRBV30
j_call: TRBJ1-2
cdr3_aa: AWRLIESGYT

v_call: TRBV20-1
j_call: TRBJ1-2
cdr3_aa: SVPQASYGYT

v_call: TRBV9
j_call: TRBJ1-2
cdr3_aa: ASSPGT

v_call: TRBV4-3
j_call: TRBJ2-3
cdr3_aa: ASSQDSGAYTDTQY

v_call: TRBV5-1
j_call: TRBJ2-3
cdr3_aa: ASSFSTPTDTQY

v_call: TRBV12-3/TRBV12-4
j_call: TRBJ1-1
cdr3_aa: ASSWALNTEAF

v_call: TRBV29-1
j_call: TRBJ2-1
cdr3_aa: SVERLAGRKIYNGQF

v_call: TRBV5-1
j_call: TRBJ1-1
cdr3_aa: ASSLSVSVRGNTEAF

v_call: TRBV6-5
j_call: TRBJ1-4
cdr3_aa: ASGVNEKLF

v_call: TRBV7-9
j_call: TRBJ2-5
cdr3_aa: ASIKSLKETQY